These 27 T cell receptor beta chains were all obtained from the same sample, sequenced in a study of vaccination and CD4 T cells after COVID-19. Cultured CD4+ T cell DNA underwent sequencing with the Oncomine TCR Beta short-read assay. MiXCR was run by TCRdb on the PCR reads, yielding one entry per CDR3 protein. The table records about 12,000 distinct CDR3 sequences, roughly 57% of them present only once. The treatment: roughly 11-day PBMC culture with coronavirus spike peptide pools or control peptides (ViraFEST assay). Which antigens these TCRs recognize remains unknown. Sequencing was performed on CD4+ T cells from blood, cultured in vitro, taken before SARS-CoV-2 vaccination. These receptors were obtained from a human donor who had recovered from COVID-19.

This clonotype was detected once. CDR3 nucleotides: TGCAGTGCTAGAGATGGGCGGGAGTACTTCTACAATGAGCAGTTCTTC. This sequence encodes CSARDGREYFYNEQFF. The J gene is TRBJ2-1, the V gene TRBV20-1; 7 nucleotides agree with TRBD2. The CDR3 is 16 residues long. CDR1 and CDR2 (germline): DFQATT, SNEGSKA (reference sequence). With V trimmed by 0 bases and J by 3 bases, 8 bases remained unmatched.

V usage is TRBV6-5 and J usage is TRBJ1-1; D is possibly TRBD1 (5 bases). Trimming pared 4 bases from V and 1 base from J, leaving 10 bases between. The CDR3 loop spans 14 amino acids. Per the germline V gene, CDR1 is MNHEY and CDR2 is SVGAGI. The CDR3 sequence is CASSWTRGNTEAFF. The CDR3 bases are TGTGCCAGCAGTTGGACACGGGGGAACACTGAAGCTTTCTTT.

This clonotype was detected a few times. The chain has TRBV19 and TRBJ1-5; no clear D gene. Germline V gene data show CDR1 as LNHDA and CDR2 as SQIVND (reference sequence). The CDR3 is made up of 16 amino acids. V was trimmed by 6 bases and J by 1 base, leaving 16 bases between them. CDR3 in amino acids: CASSPRVGISNQPQHF. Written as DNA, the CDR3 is TGTGCCAGTAGCCCTCGGGTAGGGATAAGCAATCAGCCCCAGCATTTT.

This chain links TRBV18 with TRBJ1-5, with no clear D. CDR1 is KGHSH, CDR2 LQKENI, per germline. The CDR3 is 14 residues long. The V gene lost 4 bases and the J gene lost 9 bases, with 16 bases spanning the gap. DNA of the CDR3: TGTGCCAGCTCACTACCTCAGTGGTCAGGGCCCCAGCATTTT. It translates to CASSLPQWSGPQHF.

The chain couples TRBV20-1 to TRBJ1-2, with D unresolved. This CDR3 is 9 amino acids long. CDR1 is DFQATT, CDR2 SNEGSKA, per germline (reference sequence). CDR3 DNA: TGCAGCCCTGCCGGTGGCTACACCTTC. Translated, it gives CSPAGGYTF.

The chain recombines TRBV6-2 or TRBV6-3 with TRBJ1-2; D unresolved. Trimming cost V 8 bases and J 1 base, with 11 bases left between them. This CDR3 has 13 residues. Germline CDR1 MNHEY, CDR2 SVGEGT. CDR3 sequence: CASSEFSNYGYTF. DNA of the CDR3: TGTGCCAGCTCGGAATTTAGTAACTATGGCTACACCTTC.

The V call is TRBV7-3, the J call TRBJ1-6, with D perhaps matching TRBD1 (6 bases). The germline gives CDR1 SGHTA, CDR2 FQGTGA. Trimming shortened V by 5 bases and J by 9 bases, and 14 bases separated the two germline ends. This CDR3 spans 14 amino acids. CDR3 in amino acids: CASSPPGGGSPLHF. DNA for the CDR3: TGTGCCAGCAGCCCGCCCGGAGGGGGTTCACCCCTCCACTTT.

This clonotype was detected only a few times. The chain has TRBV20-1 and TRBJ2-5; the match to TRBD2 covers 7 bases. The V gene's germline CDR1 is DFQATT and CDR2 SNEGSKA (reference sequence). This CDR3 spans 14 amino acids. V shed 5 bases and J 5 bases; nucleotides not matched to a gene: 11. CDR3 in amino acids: CSAPGGGVGETQYF. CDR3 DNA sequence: TGCAGTGCTCCCGGGGGAGGGGTGGGGGAGACCCAGTACTTC.

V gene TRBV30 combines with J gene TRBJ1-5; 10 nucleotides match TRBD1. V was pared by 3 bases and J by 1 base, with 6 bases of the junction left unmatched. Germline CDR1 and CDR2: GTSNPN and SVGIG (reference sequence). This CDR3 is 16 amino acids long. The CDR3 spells CAWRQTGGGSNQPQHF. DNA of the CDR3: TGTGCCTGGAGGCAGACAGGGGGCGGAAGCAATCAGCCCCAGCATTTT.

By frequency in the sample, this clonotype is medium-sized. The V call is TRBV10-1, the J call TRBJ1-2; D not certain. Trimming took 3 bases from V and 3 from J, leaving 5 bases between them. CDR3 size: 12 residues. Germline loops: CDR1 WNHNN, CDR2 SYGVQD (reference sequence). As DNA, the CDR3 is TGCGCCAGCAGTGACACGGACTATGGCTACACCTTC. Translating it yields CASSDTDYGYTF.

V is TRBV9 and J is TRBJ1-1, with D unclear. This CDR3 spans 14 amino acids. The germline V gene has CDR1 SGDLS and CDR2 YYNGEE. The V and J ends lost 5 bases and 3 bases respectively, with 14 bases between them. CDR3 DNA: TGTGCCAGCAGTCCTTCCGACCTGTACACTGAAGCTTTCTTT. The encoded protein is CASSPSDLYTEAFF.

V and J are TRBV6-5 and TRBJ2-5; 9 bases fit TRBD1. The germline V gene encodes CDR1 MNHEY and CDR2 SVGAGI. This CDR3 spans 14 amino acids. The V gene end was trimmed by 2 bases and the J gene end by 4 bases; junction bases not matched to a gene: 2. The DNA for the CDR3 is TGTGCCAGCAGTTACGGGACAGGGAGAGAGACCCAGTACTTC. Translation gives CASSYGTGRETQYF.

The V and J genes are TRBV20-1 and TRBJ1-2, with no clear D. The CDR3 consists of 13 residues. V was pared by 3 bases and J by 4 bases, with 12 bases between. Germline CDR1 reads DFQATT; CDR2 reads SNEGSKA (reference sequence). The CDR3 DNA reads TGCAGTGCTAGTGTGGAGGGAGGCTATGGCTACACCTTC. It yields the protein CSASVEGGYGYTF.

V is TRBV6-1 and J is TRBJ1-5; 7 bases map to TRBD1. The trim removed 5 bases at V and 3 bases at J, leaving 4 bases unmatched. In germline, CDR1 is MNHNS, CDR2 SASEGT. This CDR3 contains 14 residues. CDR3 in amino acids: CASSRDSDNQPQHF. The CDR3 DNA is TGTGCCAGCAGTCGGGACAGCGACAATCAGCCCCAGCATTTT.

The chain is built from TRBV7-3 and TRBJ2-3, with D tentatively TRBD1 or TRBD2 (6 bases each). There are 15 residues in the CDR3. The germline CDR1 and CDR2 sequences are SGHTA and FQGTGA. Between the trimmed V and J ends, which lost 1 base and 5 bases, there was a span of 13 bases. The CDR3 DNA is TGTGCCAGCAGCTTAAGGGGGGCTTTAGGAGATACGCAGTATTTT. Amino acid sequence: CASSLRGALGDTQYF. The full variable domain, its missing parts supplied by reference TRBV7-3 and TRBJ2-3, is GAGVSQTPSNKVTEKGKYVELRCDPISGHTALYWYRQSLGQGPEFLIYFQGTGAADDSGLPNDRFFAVRPEGSVSTLKIQRTERGDSAVYLCASSLRGALGDTQYFGPGTRLTVL.

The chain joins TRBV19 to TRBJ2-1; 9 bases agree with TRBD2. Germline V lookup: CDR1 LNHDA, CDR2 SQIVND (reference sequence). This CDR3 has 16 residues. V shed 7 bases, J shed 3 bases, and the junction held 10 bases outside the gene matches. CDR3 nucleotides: TGTGCCAGTAATGCCGGGACTAGCAGATTCTACAATGAGCAGTTCTTC. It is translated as CASNAGTSRFYNEQFF.

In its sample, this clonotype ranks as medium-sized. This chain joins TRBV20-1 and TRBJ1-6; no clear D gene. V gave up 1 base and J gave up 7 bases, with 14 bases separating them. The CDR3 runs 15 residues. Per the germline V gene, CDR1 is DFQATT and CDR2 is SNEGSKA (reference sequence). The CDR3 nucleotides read TGCAGTGCTAGAGTCAGTTTTGACTTAAATTCACCCCTCCACTTT. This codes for CSARVSFDLNSPLHF.

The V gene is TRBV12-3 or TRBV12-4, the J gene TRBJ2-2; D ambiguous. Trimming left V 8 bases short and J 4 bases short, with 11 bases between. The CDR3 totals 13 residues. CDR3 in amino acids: CASHISSTGELFF. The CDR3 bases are TGTGCCAGCCATATCTCATCCACCGGGGAGCTGTTTTTT.

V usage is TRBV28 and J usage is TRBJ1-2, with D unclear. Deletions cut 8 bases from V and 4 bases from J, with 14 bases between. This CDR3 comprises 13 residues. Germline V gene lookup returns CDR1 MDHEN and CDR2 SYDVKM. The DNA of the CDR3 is TGTGCCAGCGGTCCGGTCCCATCCTATGGCTACACCTTC. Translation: CASGPVPSYGYTF.

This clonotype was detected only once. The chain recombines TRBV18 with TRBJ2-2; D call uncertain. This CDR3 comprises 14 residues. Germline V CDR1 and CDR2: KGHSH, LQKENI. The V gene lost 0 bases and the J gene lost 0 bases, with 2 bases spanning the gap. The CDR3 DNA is TGTGCCAGCTCACCACCAACGAACACCGGGGAGCTGTTTTTT. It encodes CASSPPTNTGELFF.

In DNA, the CDR3 is TGTGCCAGTAGTACAACAACAGGGGGTGGAATCCCTACCGAGCAGTACTTC. Its translation: CASSTTTGGGIPTEQYF. This sequence joins TRBV19 and TRBJ2-7, with TRBD1 matching over 8 bases. From germline, CDR1 is LNHDA and CDR2 SQIVND (reference sequence). The CDR3 length is 17 residues. V lost 4 bases and J lost 6; bases outside the gene matches: 17.

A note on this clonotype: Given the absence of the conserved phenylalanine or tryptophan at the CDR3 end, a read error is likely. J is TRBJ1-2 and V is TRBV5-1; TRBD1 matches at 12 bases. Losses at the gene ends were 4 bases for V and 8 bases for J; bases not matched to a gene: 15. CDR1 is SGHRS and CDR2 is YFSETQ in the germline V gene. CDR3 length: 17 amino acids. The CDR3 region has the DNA TGCGCCAGCAGCGGCACCGGGACAGGGGGCGCACGGTGGGGCTACACCCTC. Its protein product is CASSGTGTGGARWGYTL.

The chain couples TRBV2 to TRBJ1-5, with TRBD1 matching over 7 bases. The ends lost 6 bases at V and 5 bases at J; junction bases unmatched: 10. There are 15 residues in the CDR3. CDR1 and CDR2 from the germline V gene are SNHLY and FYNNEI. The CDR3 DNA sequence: TGTGCCAGCAGGGGAACAGGGGCTAACGATCAGCCCCAGCATTTT. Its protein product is CASRGTGANDQPQHF.

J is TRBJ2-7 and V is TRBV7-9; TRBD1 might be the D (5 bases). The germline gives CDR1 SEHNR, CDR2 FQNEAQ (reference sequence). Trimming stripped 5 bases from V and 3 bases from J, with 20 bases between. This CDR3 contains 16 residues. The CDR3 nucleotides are TGTGCCAGCAGCCGGATGAGTATCACAGGAAACTACGAGCAGTACTTC. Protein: CASSRMSITGNYEQYF.

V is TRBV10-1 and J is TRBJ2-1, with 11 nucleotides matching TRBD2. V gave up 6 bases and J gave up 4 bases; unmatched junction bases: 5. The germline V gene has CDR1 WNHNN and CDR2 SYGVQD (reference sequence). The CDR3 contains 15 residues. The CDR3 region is CASRELAGVYNEQFF. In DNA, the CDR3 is TGCGCCAGCAGGGAACTAGCGGGAGTATACAATGAGCAGTTCTTC.

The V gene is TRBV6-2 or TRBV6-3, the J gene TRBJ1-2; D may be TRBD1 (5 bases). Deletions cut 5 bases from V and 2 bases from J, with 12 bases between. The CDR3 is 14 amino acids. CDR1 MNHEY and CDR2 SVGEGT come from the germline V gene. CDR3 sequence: CASSGGPMNYGYTF. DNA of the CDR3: TGTGCCAGCAGTGGGGGACCGATGAACTATGGCTACACCTTC.

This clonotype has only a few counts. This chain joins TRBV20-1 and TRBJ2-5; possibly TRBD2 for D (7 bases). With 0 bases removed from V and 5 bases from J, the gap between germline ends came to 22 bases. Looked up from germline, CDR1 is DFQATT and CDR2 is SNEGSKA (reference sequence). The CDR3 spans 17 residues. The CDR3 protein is CSARDPTGAGAGETQYF. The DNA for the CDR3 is TGCAGTGCTAGAGACCCGACCGGGGCGGGGGCTGGGGAGACCCAGTACTTC.